This is a list of T cell receptor beta chains from one sample in a study of cytomegalovirus exposure and HLA in healthy donors. Repertoires were generated with immunoSEQ multiplex PCR, while TCRdb's copy carries only in-frame clones and drops some. The sample lists 150,000 to 180,000 clones; 70% to 80% were seen once. What was sequenced was PBMCs. The receptor source for this set is a man aged 30-40 years in good health and CMV-seropositive. CDR3s include the opening cysteine and the closing phenylalanine or tryptophan. D genes are given only for firm matches.

j_call v_call d_call cdr3_nt cdr3_aa
TRBJ1-2 TRBV19 TRBD1 TGTGCCAGTAACGAAGCAGGGGGCTATGGCTACACCTTC CASNEAGGYGYTF
TRBJ2-7 TRBV29-1 TRBD2 TGCAGCGCGGGGGGTTCGGGTGGCGAGCAGTACTTC CSAGGSGGEQYF
TRBJ2-1 TRBV14 . TGTGCCAGCAGCCAAGAACGGACGCGGGGCCGCTCCTACAATGAGCAGTTCTTC CASSQERTRGRSYNEQFF
TRBJ2-5 TRBV18 . TGTGCCAGCTCATCGGGGGAGACCCAGTACTTC CASSSGETQYF
TRBJ2-2 TRBV28 . TGTGCCAGCAGATCACCGGGGTCGACGGCCGGGGAGCTGTTTTTT CASRSPGSTAGELFF
TRBJ2-3 TRBV9 TRBD2 TGTGCCAGCAGCGTAAGCGGGATTGTGGGGGATACGCAGTATTTT CASSVSGIVGDTQYF
TRBJ1-4 TRBV9 TRBD1 TGTGCCAGCAGCGGCAGGGGGGATAATGAAAAACTGTTTTTT CASSGRGDNEKLFF
TRBJ2-7 TRBV2 TRBD2 TGTGCCAGCAGTAGAGGGACTAGCGGGACCACACCCTACGAGCAGTACTTC CASSRGTSGTTPYEQYF
TRBJ2-7 TRBV28 . TGTGCCAGCCAGCGCTCCTACGAGCAGTACTTC CASQRSYEQYF
TRBJ2-7 TRBV30 . TGTGCCTGGAGTACCTCAAGGACAACCTACGAGCAGTACTTC CAWSTSRTTYEQYF